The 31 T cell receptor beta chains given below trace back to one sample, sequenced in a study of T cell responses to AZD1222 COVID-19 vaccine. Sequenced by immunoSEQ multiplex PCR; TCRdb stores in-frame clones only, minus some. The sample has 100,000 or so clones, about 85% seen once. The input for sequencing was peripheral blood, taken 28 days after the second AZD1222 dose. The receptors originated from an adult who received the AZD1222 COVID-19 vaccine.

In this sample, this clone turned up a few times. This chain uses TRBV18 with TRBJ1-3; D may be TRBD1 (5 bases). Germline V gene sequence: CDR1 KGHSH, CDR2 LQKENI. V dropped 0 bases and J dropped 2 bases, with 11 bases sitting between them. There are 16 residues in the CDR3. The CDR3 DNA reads TGTGCCAGCTCACCACCGGTGCCGGGGCCTGGAAACACCATATATTTT. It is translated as CASSPPVPGPGNTIYF.

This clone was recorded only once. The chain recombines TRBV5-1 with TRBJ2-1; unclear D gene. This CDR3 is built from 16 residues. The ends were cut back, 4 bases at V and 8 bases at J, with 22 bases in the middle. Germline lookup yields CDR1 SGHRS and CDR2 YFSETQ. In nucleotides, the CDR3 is TGCGCCAGCAGCGCTGATCGACGATTGAGCGTGGATGAGCAGTTCTTC. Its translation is CASSADRRLSVDEQFF. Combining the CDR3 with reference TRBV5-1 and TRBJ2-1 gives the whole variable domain KAGVTQTPRYLIKTRGQQVTLSCSPISGHRSVSWYQQTPGQGLQFLFEYFSETQRNKGNFPGRFSGRQFSNSRSEMNVSTLELGDSALYLCASSADRRLSVDEQFFGPGTRLTVL.

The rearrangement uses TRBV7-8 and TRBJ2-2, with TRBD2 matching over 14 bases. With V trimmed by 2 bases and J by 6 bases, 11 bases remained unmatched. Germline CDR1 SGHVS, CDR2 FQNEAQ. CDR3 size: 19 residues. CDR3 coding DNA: TGTGCCAGCAGCTTAACCTCTCGACTAGCGGGAGGGCCCCCCGGGGAGCTGTTTTTT. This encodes CASSLTSRLAGGPPGELFF.

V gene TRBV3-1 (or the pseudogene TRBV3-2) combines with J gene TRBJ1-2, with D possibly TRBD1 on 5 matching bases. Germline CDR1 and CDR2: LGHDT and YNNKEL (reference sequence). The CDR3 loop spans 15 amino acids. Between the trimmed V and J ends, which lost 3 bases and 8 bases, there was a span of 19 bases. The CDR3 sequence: CASSQGQSLPPGYTF. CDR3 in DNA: TGTGCCAGCAGCCAGGGGCAGAGCCTACCCCCGGGCTACACCTTC.

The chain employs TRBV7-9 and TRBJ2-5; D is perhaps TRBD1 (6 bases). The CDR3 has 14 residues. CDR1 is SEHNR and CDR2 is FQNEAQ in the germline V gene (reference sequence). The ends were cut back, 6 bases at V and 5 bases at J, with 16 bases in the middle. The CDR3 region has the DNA TGTGCCAGCAGATATACTAACAGGGAGGAGACCCAGTACTTC. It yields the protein CASRYTNREETQYF.

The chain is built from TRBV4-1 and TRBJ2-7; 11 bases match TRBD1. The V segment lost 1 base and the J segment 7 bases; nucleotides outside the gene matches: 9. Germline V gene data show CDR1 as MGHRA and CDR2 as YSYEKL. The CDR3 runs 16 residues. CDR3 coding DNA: TGCGCCAGCAGCCAAGGCTCCGGACAGGGGGCCCGGGAGCAGTACTTC. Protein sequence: CASSQGSGQGAREQYF.

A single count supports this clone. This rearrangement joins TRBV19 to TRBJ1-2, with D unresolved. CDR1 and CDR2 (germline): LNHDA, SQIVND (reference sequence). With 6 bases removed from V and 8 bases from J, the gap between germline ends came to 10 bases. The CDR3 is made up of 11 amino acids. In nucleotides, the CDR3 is TGTGCCAGTAGAGCGGGGTCCGGCTACACCTTC. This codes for CASRAGSGYTF.

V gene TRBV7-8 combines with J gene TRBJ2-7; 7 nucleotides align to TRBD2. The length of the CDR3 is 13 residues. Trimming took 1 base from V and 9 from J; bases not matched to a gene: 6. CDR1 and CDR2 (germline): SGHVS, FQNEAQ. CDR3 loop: CASSLVPGRGQYF. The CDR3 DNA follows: TGTGCCAGCAGCTTAGTTCCGGGGAGGGGGCAGTACTTC.

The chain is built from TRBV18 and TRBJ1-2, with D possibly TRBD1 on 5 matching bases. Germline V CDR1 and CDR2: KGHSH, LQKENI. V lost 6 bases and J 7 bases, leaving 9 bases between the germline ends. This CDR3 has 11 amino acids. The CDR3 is CASSLGPGYTF. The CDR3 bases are TGTGCCAGCTCCCTGGGGCCTGGCTACACCTTC. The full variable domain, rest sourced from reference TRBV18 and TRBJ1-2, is NAGVMQNPRHLVRRRGQEARLRCSPMKGHSHVYWYRQLPEEGLKFMVYLQKENIIDESGMPKERFSAEFPKEGPSILRIQQVVRGDSAAYFCASSLGPGYTFGSGTRLTVV.

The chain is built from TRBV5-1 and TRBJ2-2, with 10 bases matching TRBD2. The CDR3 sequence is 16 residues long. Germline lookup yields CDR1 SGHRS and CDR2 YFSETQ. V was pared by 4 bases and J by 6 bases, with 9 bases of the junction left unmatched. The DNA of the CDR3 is TGCGCCAGCAGCCCCGGACTAGCGGAGACGCCCGGGGAGCTGTTTTTT. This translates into CASSPGLAETPGELFF.

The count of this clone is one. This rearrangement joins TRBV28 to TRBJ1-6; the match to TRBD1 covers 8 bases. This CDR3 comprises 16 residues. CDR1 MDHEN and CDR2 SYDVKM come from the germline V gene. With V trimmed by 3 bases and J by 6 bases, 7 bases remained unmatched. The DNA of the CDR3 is TGTGCCAGCAGTTTCTGGCAGGGGGCGCTTAATTCACCCCTCCACTTT. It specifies CASSFWQGALNSPLHF. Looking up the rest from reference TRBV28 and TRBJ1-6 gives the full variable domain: DVKVTQSSRYLVKRTGEKVFLECVQDMDHENMFWYRQDPGLGLRLIYFSYDVKMKEKGDIPEGYSVSREKKERFSLILESASTNQTSMYLCASSFWQGALNSPLHFGNGTRLTVT.

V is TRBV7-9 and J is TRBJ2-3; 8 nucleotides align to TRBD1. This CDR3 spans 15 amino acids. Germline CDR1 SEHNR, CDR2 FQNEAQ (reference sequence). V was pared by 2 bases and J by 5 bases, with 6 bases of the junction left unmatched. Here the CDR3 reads CASSLFGTGGDTQYF. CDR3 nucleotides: TGTGCCAGCAGCTTATTCGGGACAGGCGGAGATACGCAGTATTTT.

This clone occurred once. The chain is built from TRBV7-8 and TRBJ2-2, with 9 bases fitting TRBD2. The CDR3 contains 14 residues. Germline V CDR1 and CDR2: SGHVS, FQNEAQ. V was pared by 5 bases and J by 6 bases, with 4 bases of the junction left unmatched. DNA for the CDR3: TGTGCCAGCAGCCCGGGACTAGCTCCCGGGGAGCTGTTTTTT. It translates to CASSPGLAPGELFF. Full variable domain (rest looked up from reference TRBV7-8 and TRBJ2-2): GAGVSQSPRYKVAKRGQDVALRCDPISGHVSLFWYQQALGQGPEFLTYFQNEAQLDKSGLPSDRFFAERPEGSVSTLKIQRTQQEDSAVYLCASSPGLAPGELFFGEGSRLTVL.

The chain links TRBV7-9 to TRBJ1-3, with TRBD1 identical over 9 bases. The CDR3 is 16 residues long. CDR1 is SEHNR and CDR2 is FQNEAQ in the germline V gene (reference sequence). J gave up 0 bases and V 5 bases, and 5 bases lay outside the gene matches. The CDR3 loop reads CASSPGTGTSGNTIYF. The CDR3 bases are TGTGCCAGCAGCCCGGGGACAGGGACCTCTGGAAACACCATATATTTT.

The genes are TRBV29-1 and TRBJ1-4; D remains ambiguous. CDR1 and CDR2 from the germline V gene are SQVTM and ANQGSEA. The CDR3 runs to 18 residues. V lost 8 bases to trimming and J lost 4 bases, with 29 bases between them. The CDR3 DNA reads TGCAGCCCCAACCCCCAGAGGGTACAAGGCCTCCGTAATGAAAAACTGTTTTTT. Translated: CSPNPQRVQGLRNEKLFF.

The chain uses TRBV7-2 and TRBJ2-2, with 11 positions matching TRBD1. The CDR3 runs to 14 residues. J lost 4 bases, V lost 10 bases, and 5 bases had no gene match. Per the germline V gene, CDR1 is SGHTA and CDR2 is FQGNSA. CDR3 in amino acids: CAIEGTGGTGELFF. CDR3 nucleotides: TGTGCCATCGAGGGGACAGGGGGCACCGGGGAGCTGTTTTTT.

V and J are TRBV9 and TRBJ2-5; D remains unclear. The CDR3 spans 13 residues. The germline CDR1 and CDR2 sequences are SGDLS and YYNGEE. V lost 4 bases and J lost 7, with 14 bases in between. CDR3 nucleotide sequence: TGTGCCAGCAGCCTCGACTTAACCGGGACCCAGTACTTC. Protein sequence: CASSLDLTGTQYF.

The CDR3 sequence: CASSSGLLSGNTIYF. The DNA of the CDR3 is TGTGCCAGCAGTTCGGGACTTCTGTCTGGAAACACCATATATTTT. V and J are TRBV6-5 and TRBJ1-3, with a possible D match to TRBD1 (5 bases). V lost 4 bases to trimming and J lost 1 base, with 11 bases between them. Germline CDR1 is MNHEY and CDR2 is SVGAGI. The CDR3 runs 15 residues.

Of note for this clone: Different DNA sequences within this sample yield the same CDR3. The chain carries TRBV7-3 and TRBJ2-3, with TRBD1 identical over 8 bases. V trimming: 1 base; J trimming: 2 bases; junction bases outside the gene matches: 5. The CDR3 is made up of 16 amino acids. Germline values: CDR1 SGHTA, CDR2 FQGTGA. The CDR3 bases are TGTGCCAGCAGCTTAAGAGGACAGGGCCTCACAGATACGCAGTATTTT. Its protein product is CASSLRGQGLTDTQYF.

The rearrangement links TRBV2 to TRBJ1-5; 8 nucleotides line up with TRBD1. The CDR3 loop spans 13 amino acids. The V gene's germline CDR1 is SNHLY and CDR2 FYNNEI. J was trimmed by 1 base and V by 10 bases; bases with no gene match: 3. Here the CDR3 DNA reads TGTGCCACCCGGACAGGGAGCAATCAGCCCCAGCATTTT. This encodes CATRTGSNQPQHF.

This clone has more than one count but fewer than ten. The CDR3 is CASSVGSGPSSYEQYF. The CDR3 DNA is TGTGCCAGCAGCGTAGGCAGCGGGCCCAGCTCCTACGAGCAGTACTTC. The genes are TRBV9 and TRBJ2-7; TRBD2 might be the D (6 bases). The CDR3 is made up of 16 amino acids. CDR1 is SGDLS and CDR2 is YYNGEE in the germline V gene. Trimming cost V 0 bases and J 0 bases, with 13 bases left between them.

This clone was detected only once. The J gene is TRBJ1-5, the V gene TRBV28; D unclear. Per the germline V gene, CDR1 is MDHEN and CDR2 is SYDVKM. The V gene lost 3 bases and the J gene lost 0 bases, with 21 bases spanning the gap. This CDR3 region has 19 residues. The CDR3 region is CASSLGSGGSPNSNQPQHF. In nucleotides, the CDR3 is TGTGCCAGCAGTTTGGGATCTGGAGGTAGTCCCAATAGCAATCAGCCCCAGCATTTT.

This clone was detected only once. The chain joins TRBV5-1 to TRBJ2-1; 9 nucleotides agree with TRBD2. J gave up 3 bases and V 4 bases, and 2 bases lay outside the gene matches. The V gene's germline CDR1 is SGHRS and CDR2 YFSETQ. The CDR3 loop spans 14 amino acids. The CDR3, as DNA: TGCGCCAGCAGCCTACTAGCGGGCTACAATGAGCAGTTCTTC. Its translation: CASSLLAGYNEQFF.

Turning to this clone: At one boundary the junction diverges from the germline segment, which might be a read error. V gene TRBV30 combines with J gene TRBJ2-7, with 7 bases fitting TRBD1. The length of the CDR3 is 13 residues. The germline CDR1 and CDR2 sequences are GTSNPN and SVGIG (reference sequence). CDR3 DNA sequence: TGTGCCTGGAGTGTAATGGGACAGACTTCCCCCCTCTTC. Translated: CAWSVMGQTSPLF.

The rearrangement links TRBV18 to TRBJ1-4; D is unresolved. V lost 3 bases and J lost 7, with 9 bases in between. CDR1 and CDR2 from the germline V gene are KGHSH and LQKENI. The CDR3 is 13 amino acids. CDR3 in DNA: TGTGCCAGCTCACCGGAACCAGGTGAAAAACTGTTTTTT. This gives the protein CASSPEPGEKLFF.

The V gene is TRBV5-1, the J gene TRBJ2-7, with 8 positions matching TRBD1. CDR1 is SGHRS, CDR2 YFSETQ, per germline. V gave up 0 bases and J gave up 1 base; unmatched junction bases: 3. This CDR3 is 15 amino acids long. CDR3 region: CASSLGGTGSYEQYF. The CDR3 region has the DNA TGCGCCAGCAGCTTGGGAGGGACAGGATCCTACGAGCAGTACTTC.

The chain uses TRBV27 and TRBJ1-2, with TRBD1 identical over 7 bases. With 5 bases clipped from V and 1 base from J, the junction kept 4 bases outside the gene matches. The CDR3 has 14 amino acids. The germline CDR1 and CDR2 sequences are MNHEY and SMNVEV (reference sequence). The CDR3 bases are TGTGCCAGCAGTGTGACAGGGCGTAACTATGGCTACACCTTC. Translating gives CASSVTGRNYGYTF.

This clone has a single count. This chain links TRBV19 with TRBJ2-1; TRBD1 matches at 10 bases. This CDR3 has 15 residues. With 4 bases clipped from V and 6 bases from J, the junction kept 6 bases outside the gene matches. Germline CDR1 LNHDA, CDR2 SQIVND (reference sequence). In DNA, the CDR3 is TGTGCCAGTAGTACCGGGGGACAGGGGCGCAATGAGCAGTTCTTC. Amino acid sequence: CASSTGGQGRNEQFF.

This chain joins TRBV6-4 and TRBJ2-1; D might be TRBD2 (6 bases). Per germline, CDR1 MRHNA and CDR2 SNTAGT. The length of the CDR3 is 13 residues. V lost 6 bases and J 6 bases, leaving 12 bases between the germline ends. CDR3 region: CASRAQGGNEQFF. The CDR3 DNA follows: TGTGCCAGCAGGGCGCAGGGAGGCAATGAGCAGTTCTTC.

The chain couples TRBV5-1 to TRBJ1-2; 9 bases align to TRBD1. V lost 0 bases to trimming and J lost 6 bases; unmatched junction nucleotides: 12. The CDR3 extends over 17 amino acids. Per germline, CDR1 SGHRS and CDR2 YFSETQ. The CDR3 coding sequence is TGCGCCAGCAGCTTGGTGTACAGGGGGCAAAATGGTGATGGCTACACCTTC. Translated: CASSLVYRGQNGDGYTF.

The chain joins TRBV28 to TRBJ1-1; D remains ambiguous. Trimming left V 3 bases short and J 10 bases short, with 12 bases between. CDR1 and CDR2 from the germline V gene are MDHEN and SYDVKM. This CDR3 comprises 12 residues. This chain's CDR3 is CASSFTNLVAFF. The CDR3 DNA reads TGTGCCAGCAGTTTCACCAATTTAGTAGCTTTCTTT.